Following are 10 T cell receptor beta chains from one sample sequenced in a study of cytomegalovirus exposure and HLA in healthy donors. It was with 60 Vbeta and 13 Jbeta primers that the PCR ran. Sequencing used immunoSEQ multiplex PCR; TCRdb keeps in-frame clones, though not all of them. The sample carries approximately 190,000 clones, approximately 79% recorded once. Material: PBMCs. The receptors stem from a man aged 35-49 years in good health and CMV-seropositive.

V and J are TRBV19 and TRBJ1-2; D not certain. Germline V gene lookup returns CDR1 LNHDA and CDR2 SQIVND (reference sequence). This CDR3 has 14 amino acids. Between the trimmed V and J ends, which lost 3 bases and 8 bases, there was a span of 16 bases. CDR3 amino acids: CASSMVFPTSGYTF. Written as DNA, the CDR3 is TGTGCCAGTAGTATGGTTTTCCCCACTAGCGGCTACACCTTC.

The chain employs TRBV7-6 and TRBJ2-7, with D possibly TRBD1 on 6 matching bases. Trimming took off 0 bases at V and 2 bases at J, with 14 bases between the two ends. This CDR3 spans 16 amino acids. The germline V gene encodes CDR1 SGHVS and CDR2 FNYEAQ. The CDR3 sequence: CASSLAQGWMTYEQYF. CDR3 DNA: TGTGCCAGCAGCTTAGCGCAGGGGTGGATGACCTACGAGCAGTACTTC.

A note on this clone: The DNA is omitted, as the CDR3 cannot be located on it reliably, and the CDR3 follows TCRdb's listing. The CDR3 loop reads CASSSSVRANTEAFF. The rearrangement links TRBV27 to TRBJ1-1; the D call in the table, TRBD1, was not verified against the DNA. The CDR3 has 15 residues if both end residues are counted. In germline, CDR1 is MNHEY, CDR2 SMNVEV (reference sequence).

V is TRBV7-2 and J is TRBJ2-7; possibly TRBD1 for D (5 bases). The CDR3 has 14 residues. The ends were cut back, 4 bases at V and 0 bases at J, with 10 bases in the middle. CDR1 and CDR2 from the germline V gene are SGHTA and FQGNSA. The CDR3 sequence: CASSYRTPSYEQYF. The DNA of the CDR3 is TGTGCCAGCAGCTACAGGACGCCCTCCTACGAGCAGTACTTC.

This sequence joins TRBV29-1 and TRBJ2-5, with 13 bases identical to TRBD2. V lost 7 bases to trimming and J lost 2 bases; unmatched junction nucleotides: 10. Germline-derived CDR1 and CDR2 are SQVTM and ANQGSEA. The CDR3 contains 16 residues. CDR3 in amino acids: CSGAGTSGEGQETQYF. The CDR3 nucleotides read TGCAGCGGAGCAGGGACTAGCGGGGAAGGGCAAGAGACCCAGTACTTC.

CDR3 protein: CASSLAGGRGEQFF. DNA for the CDR3: TGTGCCAGCAGCTTGGCAGGGGGTCGGGGTGAGCAGTTCTTC. The J gene is TRBJ2-1, the V gene TRBV5-8; 7 bases fit TRBD1. The V segment lost 0 bases and the J segment 9 bases; nucleotides outside the gene matches: 6. Germline lookup yields CDR1 SGHTS and CDR2 YDEGEE. The CDR3 loop spans 14 amino acids.

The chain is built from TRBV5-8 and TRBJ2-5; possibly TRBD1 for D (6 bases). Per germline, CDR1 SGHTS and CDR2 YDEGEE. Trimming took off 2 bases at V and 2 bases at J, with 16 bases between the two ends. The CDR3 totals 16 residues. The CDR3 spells CASSLGQTLGQETQYF. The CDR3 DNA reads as TGTGCCAGCAGCTTAGGACAGACCTTGGGGCAAGAGACCCAGTACTTC.

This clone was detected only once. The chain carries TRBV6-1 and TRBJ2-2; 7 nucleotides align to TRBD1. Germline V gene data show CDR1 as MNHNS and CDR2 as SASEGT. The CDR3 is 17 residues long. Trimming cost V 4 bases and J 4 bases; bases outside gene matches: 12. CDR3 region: CASSGGRRQGFTGELFF. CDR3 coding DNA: TGTGCCAGCAGTGGGGGACGGAGACAGGGTTTCACCGGGGAGCTGTTTTTT.

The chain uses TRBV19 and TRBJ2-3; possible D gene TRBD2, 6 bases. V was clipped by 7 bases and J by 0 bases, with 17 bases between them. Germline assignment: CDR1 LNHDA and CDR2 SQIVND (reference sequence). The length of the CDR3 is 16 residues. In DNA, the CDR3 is TGTGCCAGTACCCCTCGCGGGGCCCCGAGCACAGATACGCAGTATTTT. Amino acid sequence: CASTPRGAPSTDTQYF.

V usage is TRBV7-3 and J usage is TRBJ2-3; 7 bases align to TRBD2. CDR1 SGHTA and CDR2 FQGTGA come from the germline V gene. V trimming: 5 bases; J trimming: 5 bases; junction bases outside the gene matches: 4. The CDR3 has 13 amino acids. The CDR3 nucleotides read TGTGCCAGCAGCCTAAGGGAGGGAGATACGCAGTATTTT. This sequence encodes CASSLREGDTQYF.